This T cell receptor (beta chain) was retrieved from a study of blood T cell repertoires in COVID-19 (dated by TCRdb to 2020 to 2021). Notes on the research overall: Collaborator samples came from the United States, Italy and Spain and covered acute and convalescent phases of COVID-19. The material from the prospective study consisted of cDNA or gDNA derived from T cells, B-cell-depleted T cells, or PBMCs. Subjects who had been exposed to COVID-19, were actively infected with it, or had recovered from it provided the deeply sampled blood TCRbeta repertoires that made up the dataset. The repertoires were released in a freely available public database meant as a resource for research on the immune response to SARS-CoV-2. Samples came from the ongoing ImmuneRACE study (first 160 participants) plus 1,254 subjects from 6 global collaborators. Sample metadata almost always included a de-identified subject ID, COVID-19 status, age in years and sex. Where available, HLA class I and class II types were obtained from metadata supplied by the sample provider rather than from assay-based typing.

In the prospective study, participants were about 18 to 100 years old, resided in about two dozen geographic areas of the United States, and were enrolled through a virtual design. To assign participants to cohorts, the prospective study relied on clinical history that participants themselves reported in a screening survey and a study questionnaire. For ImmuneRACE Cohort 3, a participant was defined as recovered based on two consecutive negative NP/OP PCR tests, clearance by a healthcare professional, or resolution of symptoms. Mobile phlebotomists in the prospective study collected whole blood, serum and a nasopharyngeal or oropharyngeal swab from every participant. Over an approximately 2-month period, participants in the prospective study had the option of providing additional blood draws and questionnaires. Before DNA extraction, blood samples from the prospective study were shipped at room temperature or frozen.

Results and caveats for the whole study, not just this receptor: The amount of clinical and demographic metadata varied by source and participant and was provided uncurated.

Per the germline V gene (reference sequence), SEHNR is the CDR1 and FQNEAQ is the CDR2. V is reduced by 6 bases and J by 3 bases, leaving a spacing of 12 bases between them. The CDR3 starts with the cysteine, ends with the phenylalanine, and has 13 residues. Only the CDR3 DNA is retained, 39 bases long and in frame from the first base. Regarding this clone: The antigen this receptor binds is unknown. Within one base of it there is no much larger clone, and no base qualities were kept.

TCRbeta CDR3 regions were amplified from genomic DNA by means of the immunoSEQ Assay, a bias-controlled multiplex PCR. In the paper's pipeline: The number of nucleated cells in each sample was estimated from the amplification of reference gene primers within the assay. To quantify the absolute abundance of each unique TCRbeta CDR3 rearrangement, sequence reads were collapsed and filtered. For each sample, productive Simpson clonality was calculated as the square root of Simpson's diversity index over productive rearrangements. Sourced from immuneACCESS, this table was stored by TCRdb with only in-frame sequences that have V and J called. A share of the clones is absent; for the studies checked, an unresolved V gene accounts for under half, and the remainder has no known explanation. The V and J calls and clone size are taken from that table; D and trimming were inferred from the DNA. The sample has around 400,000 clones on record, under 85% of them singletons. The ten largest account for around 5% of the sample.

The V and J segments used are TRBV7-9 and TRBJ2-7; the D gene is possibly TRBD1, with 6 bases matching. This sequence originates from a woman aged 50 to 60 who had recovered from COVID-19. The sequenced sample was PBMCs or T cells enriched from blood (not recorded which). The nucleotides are TGTGCCAGCAGACCGCGACAGGACTACGAGCAGTACTTC. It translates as CASRPRQDYEQYF.